These T cell receptor beta chains were read from a single sample in a study of cytomegalovirus exposure and HLA in healthy donors. Profiled with immunoSEQ multiplex PCR; TCRdb holds only in-frame clones, not every one. The data show roughly 150,000 clones, more than 70% seen once. Specimen: PBMCs. The receptors were sampled from a man aged 40-55 years in good health and CMV-seronegative. Each CDR3 is given with its conserved first and last residue. Fields, in order: D gene, V gene, clone size, J gene, CDR3 protein, CDR3 DNA. A D gene is named only where the DNA matches it firmly. Expanded clones get a size class; other rows say once, few or many, or leave the size out.

TRBD2	TRBV6-5	.	TRBJ2-1	CASTRTSGSYNEQFF	TGTGCCAGCACCCGGACTAGCGGGAGTTACAATGAGCAGTTCTTC
TRBD1	TRBV27	.	TRBJ1-2	CASSPTRQGWGGYTF	TGTGCCAGCAGCCCTACCCGACAGGGGTGGGGTGGCTACACCTTC
TRBD1	TRBV29-1	.	TRBJ2-6	CSVNAPTGSHRSGANVLTF	TGCAGCGTTAACGCACCGACAGGGTCCCACCGCTCTGGGGCCAACGTCCTGACTTTC
.	TRBV27	once	TRBJ1-5	CASSLSGLGQPQHF	TGTGCCAGCAGTTTATCGGGTCTAGGTCAGCCCCAGCATTTT
.	TRBV5-1	.	TRBJ2-7	CASSFGVGGYEQYF	TGCGCCAGCAGTTTCGGGGTAGGAGGCTACGAGCAGTACTTC
TRBD1	TRBV6-7	many	TRBJ1-4	CASSYSIHSGTGDEKLFF	TGTGCCAGCAGTTACTCGATACACTCCGGGACAGGGGATGAAAAACTGTTTTTT
TRBD1	TRBV4-3	.	TRBJ2-3	CASSQDGGTGRTDTQYF	TGCGCCAGCAGCCAAGATGGTGGGACAGGGCGGACAGATACGCAGTATTTT
.	TRBV5-6	.	TRBJ2-7	CASSRMGPNEAYEQYF	TGTGCCAGCAGCCGGATGGGGCCAAACGAGGCTTACGAGCAGTACTTC
TRBD1	TRBV4-1	.	TRBJ2-1	CASSQDPRDRGYNEQFF	TGCGCCAGCAGCCAAGATCCTCGGGACAGGGGGTACAATGAGCAGTTCTTC
.	TRBV5-1	.	TRBJ2-5	CASSFQMGTVETQYF	TGCGCCAGCAGCTTCCAAATGGGGACTGTGGAGACCCAGTACTTC
TRBD2	TRBV7-3	once	TRBJ2-1	CASSLGTSGRDEQFF	TGTGCCAGCAGCTTAGGGACTAGCGGTCGCGATGAGCAGTTCTTC
.	TRBV30	once	TRBJ1-2	CAWSVDFPGESYGYTF	TGTGCCTGGAGTGTAGATTTTCCCGGGGAGAGCTATGGCTACACCTTC
.	TRBV21-1	.	TRBJ2-7	CASSANRDSYSYEQYF	TGTGCCAGCAGCGCAAACCGGGACAGTTACTCCTACGAGCAGTACTTC
.	TRBV2	.	TRBJ2-3	CASSASGGADTQYF	TGTGCCAGCAGCGCCTCGGGTGGCGCAGATACGCAGTATTTT
.	TRBV5-6	.	TRBJ2-5	CASSRQETQYF	TGTGCCAGCAGCCGGCAAGAGACCCAGTACTTC
.	TRBV10-2	.	TRBJ1-1	CASRNREEAFF	TGCGCCAGCAGGAACAGGGAAGAAGCTTTCTTT
TRBD2	TRBV4-3	.	TRBJ2-1	CASSQGFQALAGGNEQFF	TGCGCCAGCAGCCAAGGTTTCCAGGCCCTAGCGGGAGGTAATGAGCAGTTCTTC
TRBD2	TRBV7-9	.	TRBJ2-4	CAILPGLAGEAKNIQYF	TGTGCCATCCTCCCTGGACTAGCGGGAGAAGCCAAAAACATTCAGTACTTC
TRBD2	TRBV28	once	TRBJ2-4	CASKAAGGTKNIQYF	TGTGCCAGCAAGGCGGCGGGAGGAACCAAAAACATTCAGTACTTC
TRBD2	TRBV30	few	TRBJ2-7	CACASGWSSYEQYF	TGTGCCTGCGCTAGCGGTTGGAGCTCCTACGAGCAGTACTTC
TRBD1	TRBV30	.	TRBJ1-3	CAWRPRTGEANTIYF	TGTGCCTGGAGACCCCGGACAGGGGAGGCAAACACCATATATTTT
.	TRBV27	.	TRBJ2-7	CASSLSIGRVTYEQYF	TGTGCCAGCAGTTTATCGATTGGCAGGGTTACCTACGAGCAGTACTTC
TRBD1	TRBV4-1	.	TRBJ1-1	CASSQYGTGNTEAFF	TGCGCCAGCAGCCAGTACGGGACAGGGAACACTGAAGCTTTCTTT